This T cell receptor (beta chain) was captured by sequencing in a study of cytomegalovirus exposure and HLA in healthy donors. Study overall: The use of the same platform for the approximately 110 validation repertoires and the roughly 670 first-cohort repertoires was reported by a later analysis. General observations from the study: Most TCRs appeared rarely, but some public TCRs recurred in many donors.

In regard to this clone: The antigen is undetermined.

J lost 4 bases, V lost 6 bases, and 12 bases had no gene match. Germline V lookup: CDR1 LNHDA, CDR2 SQIVND (reference sequence). The CDR3 is 16 residues long. The repertoire was sequenced with immunoSEQ multiplex PCR; TCRdb's copy has only in-frame clones and lacks some. The sample lists 150,000 to 200,000 clones, around 90% seen once, with 3% to 3.5% in the top ten. Sequencing was done on a sample of PBMCs. This rearrangement joins TRBV19 to TRBJ1-2, with TRBD1 matching over 9 bases. The sequence derives from a woman between 18 and 29 years old in good health and CMV-seropositive. The DNA of the CDR3 is TGTGCCAGTAGAATTCTCAGGACAGGGGTTGTCTATGGCTACACCTTC. It yields the protein CASRILRTGVVYGYTF.